Below, 15 T cell receptor beta chains from the same sample are listed, as sequenced in a study of regulatory T cells in long-lasting Graves disease. Time point here: newly diagnosed GD, antithyroid drugs for less than 3 months. Generation of the TCR library employed RNA extracted from PBMCs. iRepertoire HTBI primers and Arm-PCR of CDR3 regions built TCR beta libraries. MiXCR, run by TCRdb on the multiplex PCR reads, gives a single entry per CDR3 protein. The sample carries about 530,000 distinct CDR3 sequences, about 15% recorded once. The same sample was also studied in work on T cells in Graves' hyperthyroidism and ophthalmopathy.

The sample here was peripheral blood mononuclear cells (PBMCs), taken at new diagnosis, from a patient treated with antithyroid drugs. The receptors stem from a woman aged 35-65 years with Graves disease.

This clonotype came up many times. This chain joins TRBV2 and TRBJ1-4; D is uncertain. This CDR3 is 16 amino acids long. V was trimmed by 6 bases and J by 0 bases, leaving 14 bases between them. Germline values: CDR1 SNHLY, CDR2 FYNNEI. This CDR3 reads CASSGIRTATNEKLFF. The CDR3 DNA sequence: TGTGCCAGCAGCGGAATAAGGACGGCAACTAATGAAAAACTGTTTTTT.

This clonotype occurred a few times. This sequence joins TRBV10-3 and TRBJ2-5; D is unclear. There are 13 residues in the CDR3. The germline V and J ends were trimmed by 3 bases and 0 bases, with 5 bases remaining between them. Germline CDR1 ENHRY, CDR2 SYGVKD. The CDR3 DNA follows: TGTGCCATCAGTGACAGCCACCAAGAGACCCAGTACTTC. It specifies CAISDSHQETQYF.

There are many counts of this clonotype. J is TRBJ2-1 and V is TRBV6-5; 9 nucleotides match TRBD2. V shed 2 bases and J 4 bases; nucleotides not matched to a gene: 12. The CDR3 has 18 residues. Germline CDR1 and CDR2: MNHEY and SVGAGI. CDR3 sequence (DNA): TGTGCCAGCAGTTACGGGAGCGGGGCGGGGGGGAGATACAATGAGCAGTTCTTC. This encodes CASSYGSGAGGRYNEQFF.

This clonotype was counted a few times. As DNA, the CDR3 is TGTGCCAGCAGCCCCATTCCTCCAGGGGGCGGAACTGAAGCTTTCTTT. Translation: CASSPIPPGGGTEAFF. V is TRBV7-3 and J is TRBJ1-1; 8 bases map to TRBD1. Germline V CDR1 and CDR2: SGHTA, FQGTGA. The trim removed 5 bases at V and 5 bases at J, leaving 13 bases unmatched. The CDR3 runs to 16 residues.

This clonotype was detected ten times or more. V gene TRBV3-1 combines with J gene TRBJ1-1, with TRBD1 as a possible D gene (5 bases). V was clipped by 5 bases and J by 3 bases, with 13 bases between them. Germline V CDR1 and CDR2: LGHDT, YNNKEL (reference sequence). The CDR3 totals 14 residues. Written as DNA, the CDR3 is TGTGCCAGCAGCTCACTGCGGGGGGACACTGAAGCTTTCTTT. It encodes CASSSLRGDTEAFF. Looking up the rest from reference TRBV3-1 and TRBJ1-1 gives the full variable domain: DTAVSQTPKYLVTQMGNDKSIKCEQNLGHDTMYWYKQDSKKFLKIMFSYNNKELIINETVPNRFSPKSPDKAHLNLHINSLELGDSAVYFCASSSLRGDTEAFFGQGTRLTVV.

This clonotype was counted at least ten times. The chain employs TRBV28 and TRBJ1-2; D unresolved. CDR1 and CDR2 from the germline V gene are MDHEN and SYDVKM. The CDR3 contains 16 residues. The V gene lost 8 bases and the J gene lost 8 bases, with 27 bases spanning the gap. CDR3 nucleotides: TGTGCCAGCGATTTCTCGCCGGCGAACCCCCACGAAGGCTACACCTTC. Encoded protein: CASDFSPANPHEGYTF.

For this clonotype: A clone one base away is much larger, so this may be a read error. This chain links TRBV6-5 with TRBJ1-1, with D unresolved. The CDR3 sequence is 14 residues long. From germline, CDR1 is MNHEY and CDR2 SVGAGI. The CDR3 sequence is CASSYPDGSTEASF. CDR3 bases: TGTGCCAGCAGTTACCCAGACGGGAGCACTGAAGCTTCCTTT.

This clonotype was detected ten times or more. This chain connects TRBV6-5 to TRBJ2-7; TRBD1 aligns across 10 bases. Germline V gene data show CDR1 as MNHEY and CDR2 as SVGAGI. V dropped 4 bases and J dropped 6; count of bases not matched to a gene: 6. The CDR3 is made up of 14 amino acids. This CDR3 is CASSSRDRGGEQYF. Here the CDR3 DNA reads TGTGCCAGCAGTTCCCGGGACAGGGGAGGCGAGCAGTACTTC.

The genes are TRBV19 and TRBJ1-2; tentatively, D is TRBD1 (5 bases). V gave up 1 base and J gave up 5 bases, with 11 bases separating them. The CDR3 is 14 amino acids. The germline gives CDR1 LNHDA, CDR2 SQIVND (reference sequence). CDR3 region: CASSIGGGVYGYTF. CDR3 DNA: TGTGCCAGTAGTATAGGGGGCGGCGTGTATGGCTACACCTTC.

This clonotype was seen only a few times. This rearrangement joins TRBV6-5 to TRBJ1-6; a possible D gene is TRBD1 (5 bases). The V end lost 2 bases, the J end lost 7 bases, and 18 bases lay between the germline ends. The CDR3 totals 17 residues. Germline V gives CDR1 MNHEY, CDR2 SVGAGI. The CDR3 DNA reads TGTGCCAGCAGTTACCTGATCCCAGGGAGCACAAATTCACCCCTCCACTTT. Its protein product is CASSYLIPGSTNSPLHF.

This clonotype has ten or more counts. V usage is TRBV30 and J usage is TRBJ2-7; D is unclear. Germline CDR1 GTSNPN, CDR2 SVGIG (reference sequence). Trimming removed 0 bases from V and 0 bases from J, with 6 bases in between. The CDR3 covers 13 residues. This CDR3 reads CAWSVRSSYEQYF. The CDR3 DNA follows: TGTGCCTGGAGTGTACGGAGCTCCTACGAGCAGTACTTC. The full variable domain, its missing parts supplied by reference TRBV30 and TRBJ2-7, is SQTIHQWPATLVQPVGSPLSLECTVEGTSNPNLYWYRQAAGRGLQLLFYSVGIGQISSEVPQNLSASRPQDRQFILSSKKLLLSDSGFYLCAWSVRSSYEQYFGPGTRLTVT.

V and J are TRBV6-1 and TRBJ1-4; D perhaps matches TRBD1 (5 bases). Germline V CDR1 and CDR2: MNHNS, SASEGT. CDR3 length: 14 amino acids. In nucleotides, the CDR3 is TGTGCTTCTTCGGGGCTAGGAACTAATGAAAAACTGTTTTTT. This codes for CASSGLGTNEKLFF.

V usage is TRBV20-1 and J usage is TRBJ1-1, with a tentative D call TRBD1 (6 bases). CDR1 is DFQATT and CDR2 is SNEGSKA in the germline V gene (reference sequence). V shed 4 bases and J shed 3 bases, with 15 bases lying between them. This CDR3 contains 14 residues. The CDR3 protein is CSAILGGAYTEAFF. DNA of the CDR3: TGCAGTGCTATCCTGGGGGGGGCTTACACTGAAGCTTTCTTT.

The table lists this clonotype with many counts. This chain uses TRBV6-1 with TRBJ1-2; D call uncertain. The CDR3 length is 15 residues. V was pared by 6 bases and J by 2 bases, with 16 bases between. Germline V gives CDR1 MNHNS, CDR2 SASEGT. CDR3 coding DNA: TGTGCCAGCAGCCGAACGAGGGAAGTGAACTATGGCTACACCTTC. Amino acids: CASSRTREVNYGYTF.

This clonotype was seen at least ten times. CDR3 nucleotides: TGTGCCAGCAGTGAACAATTCCCTGCCAAAAACATTCAGTACTTC. This codes for CASSEQFPAKNIQYF. The J gene is TRBJ2-4, the V gene TRBV2; D not certain. The CDR3 spans 15 residues. Trimming stripped 2 bases from V and 1 base from J, with 9 bases between. In germline, CDR1 is SNHLY, CDR2 FYNNEI. Complete variable domain (other parts from reference TRBV2 and TRBJ2-4): EPEVTQTPSHQVTQMGQEVILRCVPISNHLYFYWYRQILGQKVEFLVSFYNNEISEKSEIFDDQFSVERPDGSNFTLKIRSTKLEDSAMYFCASSEQFPAKNIQYFGAGTRLSVL.